Listed below are T cell receptor beta chains from one sample, sequenced in a study of CD8+ T cells in alopecia areata. Method: immunoSEQ multiplex PCR; TCRdb's copy keeps in-frame clones and lacks some. The data contain more than 140,000 clones, approximately 86% of them singletons. The sequences come from CD8+ T cells sorted from blood, collected at week 4, from a patient treated with tofacitinib. These receptors all come from a human donor with alopecia areata. Each CDR3 is given with its conserved first and last residue. A D gene is named only where the DNA matches it firmly. Some rows have no size entry. The others give once, few or many, or a class for an expanded clone.

>TRBJ1-1|TRBV25-1|-|-
CASSFGDTEAFF
TGTGCCAGCAGTTTTGGCGACACTGAAGCTTTCTTT
>TRBJ1-2|TRBV19|few|-
CASSIVLSYGYTF
TGTGCCAGTAGTATAGTCCTTTCCTATGGCTACACCTTC
>TRBJ1-2|TRBV27|few|TRBD1
CASSTGTVNGYTF
TGTGCCAGCAGTACGGGGACAGTAAATGGCTACACCTTC
>TRBJ2-1|TRBV29-1|-|TRBD1
CSVEGQGASNEQFF
TGCAGCGTTGAAGGCCAGGGGGCGAGTAATGAGCAGTTCTTC
>TRBJ2-6|TRBV18|-|-
CASSPLSPGPSGANVLTF
TGTGCCAGCTCACCCCTTTCCCCGGGCCCCTCTGGGGCCAACGTCCTGACTTTC
>TRBJ1-2|TRBV7-6|-|-
CASSFGAGDDYGYTF
TGTGCCAGCAGCTTTGGGGCAGGGGACGACTATGGCTACACCTTC
>TRBJ2-7|TRBV30|-|TRBD1
CAWSPDRSSYEQYF
TGTGCCTGGAGTCCGGACAGGAGCTCCTACGAGCAGTACTTC
>TRBJ2-3|TRBV27|-|-
CASRPGRTDTQYF
TGTGCCAGCAGGCCGGGACGCACAGATACGCAGTATTTT
>TRBJ1-1|TRBV25-1|once|TRBD1
CATQSQGGTLQNTEAFF
TGTGCCACCCAATCACAGGGGGGGACTCTCCAGAACACTGAAGCTTTCTTT
>TRBJ2-6|TRBV29-1|-|-
CSVEDSGPGANVLTF
TGCAGCGTTGAAGATTCCGGCCCTGGGGCCAACGTCCTGACTTTC
>TRBJ2-1|TRBV5-4|-|TRBD2
CASSQGTSGADSYNEQFF
TGTGCCAGCAGCCAGGGGACTAGCGGGGCCGACTCCTACAATGAGCAGTTCTTC
>TRBJ1-5|TRBV19|-|-
CASNVGNQPQHF
TGTGCCAGTAATGTTGGCAATCAGCCCCAGCATTTT
>TRBJ2-1|TRBV7-3|-|-
CASSLTGNQNNEQFF
TGTGCCAGCAGCTTAACAGGGAACCAAAACAATGAGCAGTTCTTC
>TRBJ2-4|TRBV4-1|-|-
CASSQESQWNIQYF
TGCGCCAGCAGCCAAGAATCACAGTGGAACATTCAGTACTTC
>TRBJ1-1|TRBV27|few|-
CASSLSTRGPEAFF
TGTGCCAGCAGTTTATCGACCAGGGGCCCCGAAGCTTTCTTT
>TRBJ1-5|TRBV7-2|-|-
CASTEGGGSNQPQHF
TGTGCCAGCACCGAGGGAGGGGGAAGCAATCAGCCCCAGCATTTT
>TRBJ2-1|TRBV6-6|-|-
CASTLGGEQFF
TGTGCCAGCACCCTGGGGGGCGAGCAGTTCTTC
>TRBJ1-2|TRBV4-1|-|-
CASSQAAGTSYGYTF
TGCGCCAGCAGCCAAGCCGCGGGGACCTCCTATGGCTACACCTTC
>TRBJ2-3|TRBV6-1|-|-
CASSWTRWSLDTQYF
TGTGCCAGCAGTTGGACACGCTGGTCGCTTGATACGCAGTATTTT
>TRBJ2-5|TRBV29-1|-|TRBD1
CSVEGGDRYQETQYF
TGCAGCGTTGAAGGGGGGGACAGGTACCAAGAGACCCAGTACTTC
>TRBJ2-5|TRBV14|-|TRBD2
CASSQVYGLAETQYF
TGTGCCAGCAGCCAAGTGTACGGACTAGCGGAGACCCAGTACTTC
>TRBJ2-2|TRBV5-1|-|-
CAIRQSGDTGELFF
TGCGCCATCAGACAGTCAGGAGACACCGGGGAGCTGTTTTTT
>TRBJ2-5|TRBV6-1|-|-
CASSATPSGFGETQYF
TGTGCCAGCAGTGCCACTCCGTCAGGGTTCGGGGAGACCCAGTACTTC
>TRBJ1-1|TRBV30|-|-
CAWSYGQNSGAFF
TGTGCCTGGAGTTACGGACAGAATTCGGGAGCTTTCTTT
>TRBJ2-7|TRBV7-9|-|TRBD1
CASTRTGSSYEQYF
TGTGCCAGCACCCGGACAGGGAGCTCCTACGAGCAGTACTTC
>TRBJ2-7|TRBV29-1|-|-
CSVPTGAYEQYF
TGCAGCGTTCCGACAGGAGCCTACGAGCAGTACTTC
>TRBJ2-7|TRBV30|-|TRBD1
CAWGTGNTYEQYF
TGTGCCTGGGGGACAGGGAATACCTACGAGCAGTACTTC
>TRBJ2-2|TRBV12-5|-|-
CASGLTSPNTGELFF
TGTGCTAGTGGTTTGACTAGCCCGAACACCGGGGAGCTGTTTTTT
>TRBJ2-3|TRBV29-1|-|-
CSVEGAGGTGASTDTQYF
TGCAGCGTTGAAGGGGCGGGAGGGACAGGGGCAAGCACAGATACGCAGTATTTT
>TRBJ2-7|TRBV9|-|TRBD1
CASRGDRVTYEQYF
TGTGCCAGCAGGGGTGACAGGGTCACCTACGAGCAGTACTTC
>TRBJ1-1|TRBV29-1|-|-
CSVTQLNTEAFF
TGCAGCGTTACCCAACTGAACACTGAAGCTTTCTTT
>TRBJ2-7|TRBV7-9|-|-
CASSFAGEQYF
TGTGCCAGCAGCTTCGCCGGGGAGCAGTACTTC
>TRBJ1-1|TRBV29-1|-|-
CSVEGDSEAFF
TGCAGCGTTGAGGGGGATTCCGAAGCTTTCTTT
>TRBJ2-2|TRBV14|once|TRBD2
CASSLSGLAGVAGELFF
TGTGCCAGCAGCTTGAGCGGACTAGCGGGAGTGGCCGGGGAGCTGTTTTTT
>TRBJ1-5|TRBV10-2|once|TRBD1
CASSDGGQGNQPQHF
TGCGCCAGCAGTGATGGAGGACAGGGCAATCAGCCCCAGCATTTT
>TRBJ1-2|TRBV6-5|-|TRBD1
CASSYDIQGNYGYTF
TGTGCCAGCAGTTACGATATACAGGGGAACTATGGCTACACCTTC
>TRBJ1-4|TRBV4-1|few|TRBD1
CASSHETGAQEKLFF
TGCGCCAGCAGCCATGAGACAGGGGCACAAGAAAAACTGTTTTTT
>TRBJ2-7|TRBV19|once|-
CASSHIGDYEQYF
TGTGCCAGTAGTCATATTGGGGACTACGAGCAGTACTTC
>TRBJ2-7|TRBV27|once|-
CASSLSGLALSYEQYF
TGTGCCAGCAGTTTATCGGGCCTAGCGCTTTCCTACGAGCAGTACTTC
>TRBJ2-7|TRBV19|-|-
CASSMLPSDKNEQYF
TGTGCCAGTAGTATGTTGCCTAGCGATAAGAACGAGCAGTACTTC